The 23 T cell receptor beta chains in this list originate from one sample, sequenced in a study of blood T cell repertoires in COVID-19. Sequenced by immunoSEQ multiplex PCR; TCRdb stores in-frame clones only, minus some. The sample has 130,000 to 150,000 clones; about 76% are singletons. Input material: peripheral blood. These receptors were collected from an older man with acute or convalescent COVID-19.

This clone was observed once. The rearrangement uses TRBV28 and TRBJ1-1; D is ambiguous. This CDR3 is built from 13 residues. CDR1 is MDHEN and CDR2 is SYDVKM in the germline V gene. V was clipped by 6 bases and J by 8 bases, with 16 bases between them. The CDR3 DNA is TGTGCCAGCAGCACTGTTGTCACGGAGGAAGCTTTCTTT. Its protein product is CASSTVVTEEAFF.

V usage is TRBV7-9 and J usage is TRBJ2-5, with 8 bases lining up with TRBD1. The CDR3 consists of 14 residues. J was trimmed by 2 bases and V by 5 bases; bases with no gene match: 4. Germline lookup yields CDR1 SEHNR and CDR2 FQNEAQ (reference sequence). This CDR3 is CASSKTGGQETQYF. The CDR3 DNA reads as TGTGCCAGCAGCAAAACAGGGGGGCAAGAGACCCAGTACTTC.

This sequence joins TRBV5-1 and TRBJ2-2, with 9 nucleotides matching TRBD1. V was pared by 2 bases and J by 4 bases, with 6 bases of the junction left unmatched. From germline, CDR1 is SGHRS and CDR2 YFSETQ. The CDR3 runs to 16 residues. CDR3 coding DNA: TGCGCCAGCAGCTTAACAGGGACAGGGATCACCGGGGAGCTGTTTTTT. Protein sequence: CASSLTGTGITGELFF.

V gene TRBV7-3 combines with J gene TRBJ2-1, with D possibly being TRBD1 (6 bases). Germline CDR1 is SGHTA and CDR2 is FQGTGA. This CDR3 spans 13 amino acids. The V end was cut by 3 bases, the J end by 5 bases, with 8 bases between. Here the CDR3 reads CASSFNRDNEQFF. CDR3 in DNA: TGTGCCAGCAGCTTCAACAGGGACAATGAGCAGTTCTTC.

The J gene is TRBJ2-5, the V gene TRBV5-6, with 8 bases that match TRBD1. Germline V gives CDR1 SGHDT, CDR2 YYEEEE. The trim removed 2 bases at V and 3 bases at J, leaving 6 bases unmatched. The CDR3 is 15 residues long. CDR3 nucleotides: TGTGCCAGCAGCTTTTATGGACAGGGCGAAGAGACCCAGTACTTC. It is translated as CASSFYGQGEETQYF.

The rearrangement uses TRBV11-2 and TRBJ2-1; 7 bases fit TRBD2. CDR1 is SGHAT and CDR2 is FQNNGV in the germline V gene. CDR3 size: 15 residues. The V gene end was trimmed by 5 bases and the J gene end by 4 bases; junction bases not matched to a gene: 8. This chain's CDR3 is CASSTVGGWYNEQFF. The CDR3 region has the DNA TGTGCCAGCAGCACCGTCGGGGGGTGGTACAATGAGCAGTTCTTC.

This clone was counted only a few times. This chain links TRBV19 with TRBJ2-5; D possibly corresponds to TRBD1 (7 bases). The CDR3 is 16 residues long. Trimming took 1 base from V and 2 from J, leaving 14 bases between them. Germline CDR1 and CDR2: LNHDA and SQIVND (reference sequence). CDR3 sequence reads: CASSIGWQGGQETQYF. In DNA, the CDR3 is TGTGCCAGTAGTATAGGTTGGCAGGGGGGTCAAGAGACCCAGTACTTC. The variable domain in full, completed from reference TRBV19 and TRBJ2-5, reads DGGITQSPKYLFRKEGQNVTLSCEQNLNHDAMYWYRQDPGQGLRLIYYSQIVNDFQKGDIAEGYSVSREKKESFPLTVTSAQKNPTAFYLCASSIGWQGGQETQYFGPGTRLLVL.

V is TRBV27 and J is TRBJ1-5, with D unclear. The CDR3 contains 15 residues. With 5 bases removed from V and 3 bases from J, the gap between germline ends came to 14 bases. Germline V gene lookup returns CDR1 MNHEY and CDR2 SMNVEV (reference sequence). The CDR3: CASSAWRDDNQPQHF. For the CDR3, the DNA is TGTGCCAGCAGTGCCTGGAGGGATGACAATCAGCCCCAGCATTTT.

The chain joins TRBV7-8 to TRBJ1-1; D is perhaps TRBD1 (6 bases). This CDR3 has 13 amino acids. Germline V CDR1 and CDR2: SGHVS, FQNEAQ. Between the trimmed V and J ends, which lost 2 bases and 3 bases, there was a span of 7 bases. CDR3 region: CASSLWGHTEAFF. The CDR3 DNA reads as TGTGCCAGCAGCTTATGGGGGCACACTGAAGCTTTCTTT.

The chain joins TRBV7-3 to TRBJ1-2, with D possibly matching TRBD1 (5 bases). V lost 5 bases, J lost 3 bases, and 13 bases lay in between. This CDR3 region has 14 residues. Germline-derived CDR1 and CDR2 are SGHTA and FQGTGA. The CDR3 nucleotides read TGTGCCAGCAGCCCCACCAGGGTTGACTATGGCTACACCTTC. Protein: CASSPTRVDYGYTF.

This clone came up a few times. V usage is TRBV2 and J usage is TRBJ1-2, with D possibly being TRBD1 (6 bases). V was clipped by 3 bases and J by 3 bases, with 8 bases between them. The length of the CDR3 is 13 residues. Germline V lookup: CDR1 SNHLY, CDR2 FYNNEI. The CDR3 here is CASSETGDYGYTF. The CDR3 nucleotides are TGTGCCAGCAGTGAGACAGGAGACTATGGCTACACCTTC. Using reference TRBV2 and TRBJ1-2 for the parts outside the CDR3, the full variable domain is EPEVTQTPSHQVTQMGQEVILRCVPISNHLYFYWYRQILGQKVEFLVSFYNNEISEKSEIFDDQFSVERPDGSNFTLKIRSTKLEDSAMYFCASSETGDYGYTFGSGTRLTVV.

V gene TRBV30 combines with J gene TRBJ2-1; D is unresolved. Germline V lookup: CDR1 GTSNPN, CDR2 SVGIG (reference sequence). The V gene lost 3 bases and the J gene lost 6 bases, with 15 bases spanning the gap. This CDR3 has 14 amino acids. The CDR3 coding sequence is TGTGCCTGGAGAGAAGAGCCATTAAGCAATGAGCAGTTCTTC. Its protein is CAWREEPLSNEQFF.

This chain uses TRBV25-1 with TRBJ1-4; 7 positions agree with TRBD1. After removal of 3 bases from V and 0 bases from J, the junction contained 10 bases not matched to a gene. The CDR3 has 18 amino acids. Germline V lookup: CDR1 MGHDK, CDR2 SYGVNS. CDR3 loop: CASSESPGQAATNEKLFF. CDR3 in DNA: TGTGCCAGCAGTGAGTCCCCCGGACAGGCTGCAACTAATGAAAAACTGTTTTTT.

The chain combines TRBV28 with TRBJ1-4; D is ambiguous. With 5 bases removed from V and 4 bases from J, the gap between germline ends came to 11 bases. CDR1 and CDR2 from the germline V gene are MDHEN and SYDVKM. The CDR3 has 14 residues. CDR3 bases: TGTGCCAGCAGTCCGCCGGGAGTTAATGAAAAACTGTTTTTT. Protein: CASSPPGVNEKLFF. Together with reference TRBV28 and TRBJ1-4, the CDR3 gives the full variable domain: DVKVTQSSRYLVKRTGEKVFLECVQDMDHENMFWYRQDPGLGLRLIYFSYDVKMKEKGDIPEGYSVSREKKERFSLILESASTNQTSMYLCASSPPGVNEKLFFGSGTQLSVL.

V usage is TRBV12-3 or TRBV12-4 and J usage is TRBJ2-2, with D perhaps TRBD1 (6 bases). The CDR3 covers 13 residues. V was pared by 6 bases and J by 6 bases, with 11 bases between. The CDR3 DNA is TGTGCCAGCAGGTCACAGGGAGCCGGGGAGCTGTTTTTT. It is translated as CASRSQGAGELFF.

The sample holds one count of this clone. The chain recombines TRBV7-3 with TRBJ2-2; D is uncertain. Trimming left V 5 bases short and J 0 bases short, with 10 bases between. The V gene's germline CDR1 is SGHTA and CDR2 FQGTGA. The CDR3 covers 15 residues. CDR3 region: CASSRDTANTGELFF. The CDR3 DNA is TGTGCCAGCAGCCGTGACACAGCGAACACCGGGGAGCTGTTTTTT. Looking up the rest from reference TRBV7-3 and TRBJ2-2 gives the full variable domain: GAGVSQTPSNKVTEKGKYVELRCDPISGHTALYWYRQSLGQGPEFLIYFQGTGAADDSGLPNDRFFAVRPEGSVSTLKIQRTERGDSAVYLCASSRDTANTGELFFGEGSRLTVL.

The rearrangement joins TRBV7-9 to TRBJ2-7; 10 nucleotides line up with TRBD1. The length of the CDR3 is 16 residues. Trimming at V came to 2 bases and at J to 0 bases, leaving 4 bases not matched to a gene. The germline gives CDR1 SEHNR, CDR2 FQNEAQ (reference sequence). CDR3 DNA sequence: TGTGCCAGCAGCTTATGGGGGACAGGGGACTCCTACGAGCAGTACTTC. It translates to CASSLWGTGDSYEQYF.

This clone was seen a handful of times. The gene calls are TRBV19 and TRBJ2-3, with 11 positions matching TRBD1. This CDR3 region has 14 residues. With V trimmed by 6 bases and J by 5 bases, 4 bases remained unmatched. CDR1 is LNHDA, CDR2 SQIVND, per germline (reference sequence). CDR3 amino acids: CASRDRGRGDTQYF. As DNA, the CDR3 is TGTGCCAGTAGGGACAGGGGGCGAGGAGATACGCAGTATTTT.

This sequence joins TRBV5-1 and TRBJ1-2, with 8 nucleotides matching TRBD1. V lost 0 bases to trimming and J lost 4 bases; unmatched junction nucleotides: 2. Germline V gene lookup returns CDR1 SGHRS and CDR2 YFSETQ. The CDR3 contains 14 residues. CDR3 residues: CASSLGTGTYGYTF. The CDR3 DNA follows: TGCGCCAGCAGCTTGGGGACAGGGACCTATGGCTACACCTTC.

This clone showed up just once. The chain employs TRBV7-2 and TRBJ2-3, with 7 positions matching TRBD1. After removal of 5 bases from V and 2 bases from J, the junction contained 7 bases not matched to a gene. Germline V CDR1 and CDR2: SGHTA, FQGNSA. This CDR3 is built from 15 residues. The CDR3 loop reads CASSQGQVNTDTQYF. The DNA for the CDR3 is TGTGCCAGCAGCCAAGGACAGGTGAACACAGATACGCAGTATTTT.

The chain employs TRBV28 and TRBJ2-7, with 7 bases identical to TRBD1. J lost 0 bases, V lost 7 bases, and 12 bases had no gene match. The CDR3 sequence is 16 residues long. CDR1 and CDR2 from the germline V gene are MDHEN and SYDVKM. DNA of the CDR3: TGTGCCAGCACCCTTGAGCGGACAGGCTTCTCCTACGAGCAGTACTTC. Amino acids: CASTLERTGFSYEQYF.

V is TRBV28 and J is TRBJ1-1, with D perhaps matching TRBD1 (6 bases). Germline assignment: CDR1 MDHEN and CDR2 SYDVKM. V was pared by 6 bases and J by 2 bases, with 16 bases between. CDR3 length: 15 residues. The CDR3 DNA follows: TGTGCCAGCAGCACCCGGGGCAGGGGCAACACTGAAGCTTTCTTT. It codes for CASSTRGRGNTEAFF.

CDR3 coding DNA: TGCGCCAGCAGTTTGGGACAGGGTGAAACCGGGGAGCTGTTTTTT. Translating gives CASSLGQGETGELFF. The rearrangement joins TRBV23-1 to TRBJ2-2; 9 bases match TRBD1. TRBV23-1 is reported as an ORF; its role is uncertain. The CDR3 runs to 15 residues. Trimming took 5 bases from V and 5 from J; bases not matched to a gene: 6.